The present T cell receptor (beta chain) was sequenced within a study of blood T cell repertoires in COVID-19. Study in general: Samples of COVID-19 (acute and convalescent) were obtained from the United States, Italy and Spain. PBMCs, B-cell-depleted T cells, or T cells were the source of the cDNA or gDNA that made up the material.

Trimming took 6 bases from V and 3 from J; bases not matched to a gene: 7. The germline CDR1 and CDR2 sequences are LNHDA and SQIVND (reference sequence). The CDR3 has 15 residues. Original processing notes: Estimates of nucleated cell counts were drawn from the amplification of reference gene primers. The table came from immunoSEQ multiplex PCR; TCRdb's copy has only in-frame clones and leaves some out. The D gene and trimming were derived from the DNA, and the V and J assignments and clone size from that table. The profile covers a few hundred thousand clones, with 89% appearing a single time and 3.5% to 5.5% taken by the ten largest.

This TCR was sampled from a middle-aged woman who had recovered from COVID-19. J is TRBJ1-5 and V is TRBV19; TRBD1 matches 8 bases. Sequencing was performed on peripheral blood. CDR3 sequence reads: CASSRDRGYNQPQHF. The CDR3 nucleotides are TGTGCCAGTAGCCGAGACAGGGGTTACAATCAGCCCCAGCATTTT.